These 28 T cell receptor beta chains were sequenced from one sample in a study of naive and memory T cell subsets. Two oligonucleotides, mixed equimolar, formed the beta constant-region primer covering TRBC1 and TRBC2. Four rounds of PCR amplified the ligated cDNA using nested alpha and beta constant-region primers plus SP2. Each CDR3 protein gets one entry after TCRdb re-called the UMI-ligation and nested PCR reads with MiXCR. Of 95,000 to 150,000 distinct CDR3 sequences listed, 35% to 40% are singletons. Sequencing was performed on central memory CD4+ T cells from blood. The receptors shown here come from a human donor in good health.

The rearrangement links TRBV4-1 to TRBJ2-1; TRBD2 aligns across 8 bases. The V gene's germline CDR1 is MGHRA and CDR2 YSYEKL. V lost 0 bases and J lost 9; bases outside the gene matches: 16. The CDR3 spans 18 residues. CDR3 coding DNA: TGCGCCAGCAGCCAAGATTCTCCGGGACTAGGATCTTCTCGTGAGCAGTTCTTC. It codes for CASSQDSPGLGSSREQFF.

The V gene is TRBV12-5, the J gene TRBJ1-4; tentatively, D is TRBD1 (5 bases). V lost 10 bases and J 6 bases, leaving 15 bases between the germline ends. CDR1 and CDR2 (germline): LGHNT, FRNRAP. The CDR3 totals 13 residues. This chain's CDR3 is CATRGGSYEKLFF. CDR3 nucleotide sequence: TGTGCTACACGCGGGGGGAGCTATGAAAAACTGTTTTTT.

This clonotype was seen repeatedly, ten times or more. As DNA, the CDR3 is TGCAGTGCTAGTCGAGGGTTTACTGAGCAGTTCTTC. Translating gives CSASRGFTEQFF. The chain carries TRBV20-1 and TRBJ2-1; a possible D gene is TRBD2 (5 bases). This CDR3 contains 12 residues. V was shortened by 3 bases and J by 9 bases, with 12 bases between the two germline ends. Germline V gene data show CDR1 as DFQATT and CDR2 as SNEGSKA (reference sequence).

The chain combines TRBV20-1 with TRBJ2-3, with D uncertain. This CDR3 comprises 13 residues. Germline V lookup: CDR1 DFQATT, CDR2 SNEGSKA (reference sequence). Trimming removed 2 bases at V and 4 bases at J, with 10 bases between. Written as DNA, the CDR3 is TGCAGTGCTAGACTCCAGTTGGCAGATACGCAGTATTTT. This gives the protein CSARLQLADTQYF.

V gene TRBV11-2 combines with J gene TRBJ1-1, with D unresolved. This CDR3 has 12 residues. Trimming stripped 0 bases from V and 11 bases from J, with 10 bases between. The germline V gene has CDR1 SGHAT and CDR2 FQNNGV. The CDR3 bases are TGTGCCAGCAGCTTAGAAGGGTTTGGGGCTTTCTTT. It encodes CASSLEGFGAFF.

This sequence joins TRBV27 and TRBJ2-3; 7 nucleotides agree with TRBD1. The CDR3 runs 17 residues. Germline CDR1 and CDR2: MNHEY and SMNVEV (reference sequence). V lost 5 bases and J lost 4; bases outside the gene matches: 15. The CDR3 loop reads CASSLRQGVGMPDTQYF. The CDR3 DNA reads as TGTGCCAGCAGTCTTAGACAGGGCGTGGGTATGCCAGATACGCAGTATTTT.

The chain links TRBV30 to TRBJ2-1; no clear D gene. This CDR3 has 15 amino acids. Trimming left V 3 bases short and J 0 bases short, with 12 bases between. The germline V gene encodes CDR1 GTSNPN and CDR2 SVGIG (reference sequence). As DNA, the CDR3 is TGTGCCTGGAGCGTAGGAACCAGCTCCTACAATGAGCAGTTCTTC. This translates into CAWSVGTSSYNEQFF.

This clonotype occurred a few times. The chain combines TRBV2 with TRBJ2-1, with D perhaps matching TRBD1 (6 bases). Germline V lookup: CDR1 SNHLY, CDR2 FYNNEI. CDR3 size: 8 residues. CDR3 nucleotide sequence: TGTGCTCGGGACAAAGTGTTCTTC. Residues: CARDKVFF.

The chain combines TRBV20-1 with TRBJ2-7, with 11 bases aligning to TRBD2. Germline-derived CDR1 and CDR2 are DFQATT and SNEGSKA (reference sequence). The junction had 11 bases not matched to a gene; V was cut back by 6 bases and J by 4 bases. The CDR3 is 15 residues long. DNA for the CDR3: TGCAGTGCCCACTCTGGCGGGACTAGCGGTTACGAGCAGTACTTC. Translated: CSAHSGGTSGYEQYF.

The chain joins TRBV19 to TRBJ2-1; 11 bases match TRBD2. This CDR3 is built from 17 residues. Germline CDR1 is LNHDA and CDR2 is SQIVND (reference sequence). V gave up 3 bases and J gave up 4 bases; unmatched junction bases: 8. DNA of the CDR3: TGTGCCAGTAGTATGTCAGGGCTAGCGGGAGGATACAATGAGCAGTTCTTC. This sequence encodes CASSMSGLAGGYNEQFF.

This clonotype has just a few counts. This rearrangement joins TRBV7-8 to TRBJ2-7; D unresolved. The germline V gene encodes CDR1 SGHVS and CDR2 FQNEAQ. This CDR3 is built from 11 residues. The V gene lost 6 bases and the J gene lost 2 bases, with 5 bases spanning the gap. For the CDR3, the DNA is TGTGCCAGCAGTGGGGCCTACGAGCAGTACTTC. It specifies CASSGAYEQYF.

This sequence joins TRBV20-1 and TRBJ2-1; 8 positions match TRBD2. The CDR3 sequence is 14 residues long. Germline V CDR1 and CDR2: DFQATT, SNEGSKA (reference sequence). The junction had 8 bases not matched to a gene; V was cut back by 4 bases and J by 6 bases. The CDR3 DNA reads TGCAGTGCTAAGAGCGGGAGCCCTCTCAATGAGCAGTTCTTC. It specifies CSAKSGSPLNEQFF.

The rearrangement joins TRBV6-6 to TRBJ1-1, with D unclear. The V end was cut by 5 bases, the J end by 1 base, with 14 bases between. The CDR3 runs 15 residues. Looked up from germline, CDR1 is MNHNY and CDR2 is SVGAGI (reference sequence). The chain's CDR3 is CASSPRVIQNTEAFF. The DNA for the CDR3 is TGTGCCAGCAGTCCGCGGGTCATCCAGAACACTGAAGCTTTCTTT.

This sequence joins TRBV7-8 and TRBJ2-1; D is uncertain. Germline V lookup: CDR1 SGHVS, CDR2 FQNEAQ. CDR3 length: 14 amino acids. Trimming left V 5 bases short and J 4 bases short, with 12 bases between. CDR3 loop: CASSPPPIYNEQFF. The CDR3, as DNA: TGTGCCAGCAGCCCTCCCCCAATTTACAATGAGCAGTTCTTC.

The chain combines TRBV2 with TRBJ2-5, with 9 bases matching TRBD2. Trimming took 8 bases from V and 1 from J; bases not matched to a gene: 5. There are 14 residues in the CDR3. The germline V gene has CDR1 SNHLY and CDR2 FYNNEI. CDR3 nucleotides: TGTGCCAGCGCCTCGCGGGGGGGCCAAGAGACCCAGTACTTC. Its translation is CASASRGGQETQYF. The full variable domain, its missing parts supplied by reference TRBV2 and TRBJ2-5, is EPEVTQTPSHQVTQMGQEVILRCVPISNHLYFYWYRQILGQKVEFLVSFYNNEISEKSEIFDDQFSVERPDGSNFTLKIRSTKLEDSAMYFCASASRGGQETQYFGPGTRLLVL.

This sequence joins TRBV20-1 and TRBJ1-5; TRBD1 matches 8 bases. Trimming took 6 bases from V and 12 from J; bases not matched to a gene: 10. The CDR3 spans 12 residues. CDR1 and CDR2 (germline): DFQATT, SNEGSKA (reference sequence). In nucleotides, the CDR3 is TGCAGTGCCCGACAGGGGACAATGGTCCAGCATTTT. It codes for CSARQGTMVQHF.

The V and J genes are TRBV29-1 and TRBJ2-5; a possible D gene is TRBD2 (6 bases). CDR1 and CDR2 (germline): SQVTM, ANQGSEA. The CDR3 has 12 amino acids. Deletions cut 6 bases from V and 4 bases from J, with 12 bases between. This CDR3 is CSVGGTGETQYF. The CDR3 DNA reads as TGCAGCGTCGGGGGAACGGGAGAGACCCAGTACTTC.

This clonotype was recorded a few times. The rearrangement uses TRBV28 and TRBJ2-6; tentatively, D is TRBD1 (5 bases). The V end lost 8 bases, the J end lost 2 bases, and 10 bases lay between the germline ends. CDR3 length: 14 residues. The germline V gene encodes CDR1 MDHEN and CDR2 SYDVKM. The CDR3 loop is CASLRGAGANVLTF. The CDR3 region has the DNA TGTGCCAGCTTAAGGGGCGCTGGGGCCAACGTCCTGACTTTC. Full variable domain (remainder filled in from reference TRBV28 and TRBJ2-6): DVKVTQSSRYLVKRTGEKVFLECVQDMDHENMFWYRQDPGLGLRLIYFSYDVKMKEKGDIPEGYSVSREKKERFSLILESASTNQTSMYLCASLRGAGANVLTFGAGSRLTVL.

The chain recombines TRBV3-1 with TRBJ2-5, with D tentatively TRBD1 (5 bases). CDR3 length: 14 amino acids. Germline assignment: CDR1 LGHDT and CDR2 YNNKEL (reference sequence). Trimming stripped 0 bases from V and 5 bases from J, with 10 bases between. For the CDR3, the DNA is TGTGCCAGCAGCCAAGAGGGGCTCAGGGAGACCCAGTACTTC. This translates into CASSQEGLRETQYF.

The CDR3 region is CSHLRRLAGRGQFF. The CDR3 DNA is TGCAGTCATCTCCGGAGGCTAGCGGGTAGGGGGCAGTTCTTC. This chain connects TRBV20-1 to TRBJ2-1; 8 nucleotides agree with TRBD2. CDR3 size: 14 residues. Trimming cost V 8 bases and J 12 bases; bases outside gene matches: 18. CDR1 and CDR2 (germline): DFQATT, SNEGSKA (reference sequence).

This chain joins TRBV12-3 or TRBV12-4 and TRBJ1-4; D is unclear. The V end was cut by 6 bases, the J end by 7 bases, with 12 bases between. The CDR3 totals 13 residues. This CDR3 is CASSLFGSEKLFF. CDR3 nucleotides: TGTGCCAGCAGCCTCTTCGGGAGTGAAAAACTGTTTTTT.

This clonotype was seen more than once but under ten times. The chain uses TRBV6-6 and TRBJ2-7, with 7 bases aligning to TRBD2. CDR1 is MNHNY, CDR2 SVGAGI, per germline (reference sequence). J lost 3 bases, V lost 5 bases, and 7 bases had no gene match. The CDR3 is 14 amino acids. The CDR3 DNA sequence: TGTGCCAGCAGTCGGACTAGACTCGTCTACGAGCAGTACTTC. It yields the protein CASSRTRLVYEQYF.

The chain is built from TRBV6-6 and TRBJ1-1, with D hard to call. Germline V lookup: CDR1 MNHNY, CDR2 SVGAGI (reference sequence). CDR3 length: 13 amino acids. The germline V and J ends were trimmed by 6 bases and 6 bases, with 14 bases remaining between them. DNA for the CDR3: TGTGCCAGCAGGGACGCCAGCGGAGCTGAAGCTTTCTTT. Translated, it gives CASRDASGAEAFF.

The chain couples TRBV28 to TRBJ2-3, with D uncertain. The germline V gene has CDR1 MDHEN and CDR2 SYDVKM. CDR3 length: 12 residues. Trimming took 5 bases from V and 9 from J, leaving 12 bases between them. This CDR3 reads CASSLPEATQYF. DNA of the CDR3: TGTGCCAGCAGTCTTCCCGAGGCGACGCAGTATTTT.

V and J are TRBV5-1 and TRBJ1-1; perhaps TRBD1 as D (6 bases). The germline V gene has CDR1 SGHRS and CDR2 YFSETQ. The V gene lost 0 bases and the J gene lost 0 bases, with 12 bases spanning the gap. The CDR3 loop spans 16 amino acids. As DNA, the CDR3 is TGCGCCAGCAGCTTGGGTACCAGGGGTATGAACACTGAAGCTTTCTTT. The encoded protein is CASSLGTRGMNTEAFF.

The chain employs TRBV20-1 and TRBJ2-7; tentative D call: TRBD1 (6 bases). Trimming stripped 4 bases from V and 1 base from J, with 17 bases between. This CDR3 comprises 15 residues. The germline CDR1 and CDR2 sequences are DFQATT and SNEGSKA (reference sequence). DNA of the CDR3: TGCAGTGCTAACCAGCAGACAGGAACGTCCTACGAGCAGTACTTC. Translated, it gives CSANQQTGTSYEQYF.

The CDR3 reads CASSSLLRETWNEQFF. The CDR3 DNA sequence: TGTGCCAGCAGTTCCTTATTGCGGGAGACTTGGAATGAGCAGTTCTTC. The V and J genes are TRBV28 and TRBJ2-1, with 7 bases fitting TRBD2. Trimming at V came to 4 bases and at J to 7 bases, leaving 13 bases not matched to a gene. This CDR3 has 16 amino acids. CDR1 is MDHEN, CDR2 SYDVKM, per germline.

As to this clonotype: A clone one base away is much larger, so this may be a read error. Given the absence of the conserved phenylalanine or tryptophan at the CDR3 end, a read error is likely. The rearrangement uses TRBV12-3 or TRBV12-4 and TRBJ2-7; 8 bases are shared with TRBD2. The ends lost 3 bases at V and 4 bases at J; junction bases unmatched: 5. The CDR3 covers 14 residues. In nucleotides, the CDR3 is TGTGCCAGCAGTTTCCATAGCGGGATGTACGAGCAGTACTCC. This sequence encodes CASSFHSGMYEQYS.